This paragraph reports one T cell receptor (beta chain). V was clipped by 5 bases and J by 4 bases, with 12 bases between them. CDR1 and CDR2 from the germline V gene are SGHRS and YFSETQ. CDR3 length: 14 residues. Clones were read by immunoSEQ multiplex PCR, and TCRdb kept only the in-frame ones, dropping some. There are approximately 63,000 clones in the sample; about nine tenths occur only once, and over 7.5% lies in the top ten. The data are from a study of blood T cell repertoires in COVID-19. Study in general: The samples span acute and convalescent COVID-19 from the United States, Italy and Spain. From T cells, B-cell-depleted T cells, or PBMCs came the material, which was cDNA or gDNA.

J is TRBJ2-2 and V is TRBV5-1, with D perhaps matching TRBD1 (6 bases). The sample consisted of peripheral blood. This clonotype was sampled from a human donor in a cohort sampled during active COVID-19. The CDR3 loop reads CASRIAGATGELFF. The CDR3 DNA follows: TGCGCCAGCAGGATCGCAGGGGCCACCGGGGAGCTGTTTTTT. Looking up the rest from reference TRBV5-1 and TRBJ2-2 gives the full variable domain: KAGVTQTPRYLIKTRGQQVTLSCSPISGHRSVSWYQQTPGQGLQFLFEYFSETQRNKGNFPGRFSGRQFSNSRSEMNVSTLELGDSALYLCASRIAGATGELFFGEGSRLTVL.